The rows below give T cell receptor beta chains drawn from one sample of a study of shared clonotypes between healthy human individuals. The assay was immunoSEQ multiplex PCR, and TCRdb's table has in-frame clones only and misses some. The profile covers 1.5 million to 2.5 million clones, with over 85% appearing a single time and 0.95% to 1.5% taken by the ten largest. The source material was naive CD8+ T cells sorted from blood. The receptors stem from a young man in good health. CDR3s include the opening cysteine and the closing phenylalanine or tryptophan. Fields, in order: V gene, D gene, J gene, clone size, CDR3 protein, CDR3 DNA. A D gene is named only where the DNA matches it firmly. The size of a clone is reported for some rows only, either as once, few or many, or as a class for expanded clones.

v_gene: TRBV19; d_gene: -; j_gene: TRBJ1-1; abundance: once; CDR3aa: CASRFRGGNTEAFF; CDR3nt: TGTGCCAGTAGATTCAGGGGAGGCAACACTGAAGCTTTCTTT
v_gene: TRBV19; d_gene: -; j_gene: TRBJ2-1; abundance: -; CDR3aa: CASSIEVGSSYNEQFF; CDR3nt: TGTGCCAGTAGTATAGAGGTAGGGAGCTCCTACAATGAGCAGTTCTTC
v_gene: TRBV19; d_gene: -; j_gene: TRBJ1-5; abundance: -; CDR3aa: CASSADPRQYSNQPQHF; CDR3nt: TGTGCCAGTAGCGCCGACCCTCGACAATATAGCAATCAGCCCCAGCATTTT
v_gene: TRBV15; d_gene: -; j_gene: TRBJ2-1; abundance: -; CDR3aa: CATSRDASFYNEQFF; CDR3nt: TGTGCCACCAGCAGAGATGCTAGCTTCTACAATGAGCAGTTCTTC
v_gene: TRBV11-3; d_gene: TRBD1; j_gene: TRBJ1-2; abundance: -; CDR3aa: CASSPRDRGRNGYTF; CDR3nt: TGTGCCAGCAGCCCCCGGGACAGGGGGCGAAATGGCTACACCTTC
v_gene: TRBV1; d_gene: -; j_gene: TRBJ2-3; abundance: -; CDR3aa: CTSSQGQEGTDTQYF; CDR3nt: TGCACCAGCAGCCAAGGACAGGAAGGTACAGATACGCAGTATTTT
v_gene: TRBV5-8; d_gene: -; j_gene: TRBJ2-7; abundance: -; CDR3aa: CASSLGLHEQYF; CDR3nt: TGTGCCAGCAGCTTAGGTCTCCACGAGCAGTACTTC
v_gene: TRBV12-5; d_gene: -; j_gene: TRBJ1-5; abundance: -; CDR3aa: CASGPDTDLGGNQPQHF; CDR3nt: TGTGCTAGTGGACCCGATACAGATCTGGGGGGCAATCAGCCCCAGCATTTT
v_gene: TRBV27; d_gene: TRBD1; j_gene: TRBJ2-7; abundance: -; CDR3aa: CASSSRQGMIYEQYF; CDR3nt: TGTGCCAGCAGCTCCAGACAGGGGATGATCTACGAGCAGTACTTC
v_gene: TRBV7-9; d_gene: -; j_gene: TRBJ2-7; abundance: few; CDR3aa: CASSPTGYEQYF; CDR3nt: TGTGCCAGCAGCCCTACAGGGTACGAGCAGTACTTC
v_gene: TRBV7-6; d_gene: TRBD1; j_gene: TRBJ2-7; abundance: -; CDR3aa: CASSLTGDEQYF; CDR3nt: TGTGCCAGCAGCTTGACAGGGGATGAGCAGTACTTC
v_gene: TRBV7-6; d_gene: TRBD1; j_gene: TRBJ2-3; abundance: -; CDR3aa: CASSPYGQDTDTQYF; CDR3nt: TGTGCCAGCAGCCCATACGGACAGGACACAGATACGCAGTATTTT
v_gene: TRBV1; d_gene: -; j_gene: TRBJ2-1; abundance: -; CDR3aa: CTSSQEFQEGDRGGSSYNEQFF; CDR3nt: TGCACCAGCAGCCAAGAATTCCAAGAGGGCGATCGCGGGGGCAGCTCCTACAATGAGCAGTTCTTC
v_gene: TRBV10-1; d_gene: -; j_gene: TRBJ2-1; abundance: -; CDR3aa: CASSVVRGSYNEQFF; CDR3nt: TGCGCCAGCAGTGTCGTCAGGGGTTCCTACAATGAGCAGTTCTTC
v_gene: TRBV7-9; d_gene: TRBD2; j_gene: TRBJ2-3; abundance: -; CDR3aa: CASSGTSSADTQYF; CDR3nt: TGTGCCAGCAGCGGGACTAGCTCTGCAGATACGCAGTATTTT
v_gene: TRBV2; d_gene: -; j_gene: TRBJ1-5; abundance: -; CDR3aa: CASSAGDSNQPQHF; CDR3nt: TGTGCCAGCAGCGCCGGAGATAGCAATCAGCCCCAGCATTTT
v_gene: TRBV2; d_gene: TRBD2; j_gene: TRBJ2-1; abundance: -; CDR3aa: CASSEAVGLAEYNEQFF; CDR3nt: TGTGCCAGCAGTGAAGCCGTGGGACTAGCGGAGTACAATGAGCAGTTCTTC
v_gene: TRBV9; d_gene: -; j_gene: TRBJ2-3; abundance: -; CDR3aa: CASSPPSGVDTQYF; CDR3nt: TGTGCCAGCAGCCCCCCCTCGGGGGTTGATACGCAGTATTTT
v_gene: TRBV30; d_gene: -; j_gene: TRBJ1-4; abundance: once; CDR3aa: CAWSVGAEKLFF; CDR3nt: TGTGCCTGGAGTGTAGGGGCGGAAAAACTGTTTTTT
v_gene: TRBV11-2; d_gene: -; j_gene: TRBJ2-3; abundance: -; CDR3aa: CASSLVAGSLTDTQYF; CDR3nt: TGTGCCAGCAGCTTAGTGGCAGGGAGCCTCACAGATACGCAGTATTTT
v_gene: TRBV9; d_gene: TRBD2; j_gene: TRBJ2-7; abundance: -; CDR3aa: CASSVSPSGGGYEQYF; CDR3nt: TGTGCCAGCAGCGTATCCCCGAGCGGGGGAGGCTACGAGCAGTACTTC
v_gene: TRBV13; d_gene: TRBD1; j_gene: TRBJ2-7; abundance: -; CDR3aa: CASSLGQVSYEQYF; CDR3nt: TGTGCCAGCAGCCTCGGACAGGTTTCCTACGAGCAGTACTTC
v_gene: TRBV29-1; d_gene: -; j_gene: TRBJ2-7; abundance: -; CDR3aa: CSVKDYEQYF; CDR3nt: TGCAGCGTTAAAGACTACGAGCAGTACTTC
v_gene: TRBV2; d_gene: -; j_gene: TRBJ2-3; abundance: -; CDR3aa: CARGQRGSTDTQYF; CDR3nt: TGTGCCAGGGGACAGCGGGGGAGCACAGATACGCAGTATTTT
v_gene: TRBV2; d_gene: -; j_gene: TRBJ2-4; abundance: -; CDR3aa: CASSLWDVLAKNIQYF; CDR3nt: TGTGCCAGCAGCCTATGGGACGTACTAGCCAAAAACATTCAGTACTTC
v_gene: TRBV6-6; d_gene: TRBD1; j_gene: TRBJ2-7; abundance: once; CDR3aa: CASGQYGQGPLEQYF; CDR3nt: TGTGCCAGCGGGCAGTACGGACAGGGGCCCCTGGAGCAGTACTTC
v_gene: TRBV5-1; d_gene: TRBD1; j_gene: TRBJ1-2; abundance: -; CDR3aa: CASSLGQGEDYGYTF; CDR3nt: TGCGCCAGCAGCTTGGGACAGGGGGAAGACTATGGCTACACCTTC
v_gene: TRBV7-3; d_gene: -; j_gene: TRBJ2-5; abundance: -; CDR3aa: CASSLSSVETQYF; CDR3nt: TGTGCCAGCAGCTTATCGTCAGTCGAGACCCAGTACTTC
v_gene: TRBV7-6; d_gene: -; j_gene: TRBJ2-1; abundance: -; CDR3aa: CASSLEGFVSYNEQFF; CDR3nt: TGTGCCAGCAGCTTAGAGGGGTTTGTCTCCTACAATGAGCAGTTCTTC
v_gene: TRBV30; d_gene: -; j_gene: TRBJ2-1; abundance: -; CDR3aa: CAWTPQGGGGYQQFF; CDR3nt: TGTGCCTGGACCCCTCAGGGGGGTGGGGGATACCAGCAGTTCTTC
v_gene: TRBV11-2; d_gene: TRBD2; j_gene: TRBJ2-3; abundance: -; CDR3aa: CASSLGLAASTDTQYF; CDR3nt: TGTGCCAGCAGCTTAGGACTAGCGGCAAGCACAGATACGCAGTATTTT
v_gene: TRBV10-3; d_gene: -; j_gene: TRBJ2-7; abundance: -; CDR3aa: CAISAMDNPYEQYF; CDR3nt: TGTGCCATCAGTGCCATGGACAACCCCTACGAGCAGTACTTC
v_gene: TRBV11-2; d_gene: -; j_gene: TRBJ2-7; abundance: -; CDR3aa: CASSLVPGGYEQYF; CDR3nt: TGTGCCAGCAGCTTAGTCCCTGGGGGCTACGAGCAGTACTTC
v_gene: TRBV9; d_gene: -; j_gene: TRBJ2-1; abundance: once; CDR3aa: CASSHPRSKAGKYNEQFF; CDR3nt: TGTGCCAGCAGCCACCCCCGGAGTAAGGCGGGGAAATACAATGAGCAGTTCTTC
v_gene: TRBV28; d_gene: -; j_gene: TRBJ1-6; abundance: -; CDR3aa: CASSFDRTLSSYNSPLHF; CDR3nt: TGTGCCAGCAGTTTTGACAGGACTTTGAGCTCCTATAATTCACCCCTCCACTTT
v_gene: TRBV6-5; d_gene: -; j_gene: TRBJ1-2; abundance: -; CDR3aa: CASSYSSGSLAYGYTF; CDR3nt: TGTGCCAGCAGTTACTCGAGTGGCAGCCTGGCCTATGGCTACACCTTC
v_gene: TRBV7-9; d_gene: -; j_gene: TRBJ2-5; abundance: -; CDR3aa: CASSFLRDGETQYF; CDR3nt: TGTGCCAGCAGTTTCCTCCGGGACGGAGAGACCCAGTACTTC
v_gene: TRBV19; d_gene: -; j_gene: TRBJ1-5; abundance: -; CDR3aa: CASSPHLPGRRRNQPQHF; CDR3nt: TGTGCCAGTAGTCCCCACCTCCCCGGACGGAGGCGCAATCAGCCCCAGCATTTT
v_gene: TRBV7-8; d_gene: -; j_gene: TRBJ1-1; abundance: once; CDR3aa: CASSLAAGLGAEAFF; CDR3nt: TGTGCCAGCAGCTTAGCGGCCGGGTTAGGCGCTGAAGCTTTCTTT
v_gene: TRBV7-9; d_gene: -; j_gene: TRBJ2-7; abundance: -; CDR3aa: CASSLVADYEQYF; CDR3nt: TGTGCCAGCAGCTTAGTGGCAGACTACGAGCAGTACTTC
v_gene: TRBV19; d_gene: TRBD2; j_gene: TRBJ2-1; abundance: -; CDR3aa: CASSELADSYNEQFF; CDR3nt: TGTGCCAGTAGCGAACTAGCGGATTCCTACAATGAGCAGTTCTTC
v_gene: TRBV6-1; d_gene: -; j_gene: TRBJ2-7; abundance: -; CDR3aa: CASSEPYEQYF; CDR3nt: TGTGCCAGCAGTGAACCTTACGAGCAGTACTTC
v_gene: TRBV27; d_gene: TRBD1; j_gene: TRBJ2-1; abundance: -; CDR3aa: CASSWSGQSYNEQFF; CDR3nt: TGTGCCAGCAGTTGGTCGGGACAGAGTTACAATGAGCAGTTCTTC
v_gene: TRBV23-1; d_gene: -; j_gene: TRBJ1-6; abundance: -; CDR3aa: CARGVGGDSPLHF; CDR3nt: TGCGCCAGGGGGGTCGGAGGTGATTCACCCCTCCACTTT
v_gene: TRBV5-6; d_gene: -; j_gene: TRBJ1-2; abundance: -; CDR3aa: CASSLGPSSSDIKYGYTF; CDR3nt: TGTGCCAGCAGCTTGGGCCCTTCGTCTTCGGACATAAAGTATGGCTACACCTTC
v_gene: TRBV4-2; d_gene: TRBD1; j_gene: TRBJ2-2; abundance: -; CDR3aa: CASSRPGQGHTGELFF; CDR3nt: TGTGCCAGCAGCCGACCGGGACAGGGCCACACCGGGGAGCTGTTTTTT